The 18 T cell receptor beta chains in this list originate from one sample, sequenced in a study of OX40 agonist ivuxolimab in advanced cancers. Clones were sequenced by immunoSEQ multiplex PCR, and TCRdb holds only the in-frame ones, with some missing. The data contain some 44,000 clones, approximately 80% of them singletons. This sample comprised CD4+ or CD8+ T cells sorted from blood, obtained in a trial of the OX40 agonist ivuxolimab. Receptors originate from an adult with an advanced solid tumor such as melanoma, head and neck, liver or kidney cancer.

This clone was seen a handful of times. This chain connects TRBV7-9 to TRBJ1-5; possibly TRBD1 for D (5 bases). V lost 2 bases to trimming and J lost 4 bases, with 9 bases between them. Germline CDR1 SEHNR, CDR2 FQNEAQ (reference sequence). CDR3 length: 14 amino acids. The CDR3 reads CASSLPGLNQPQHF. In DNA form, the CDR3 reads TGTGCCAGCAGCTTACCAGGGCTAAATCAGCCCCAGCATTTT.

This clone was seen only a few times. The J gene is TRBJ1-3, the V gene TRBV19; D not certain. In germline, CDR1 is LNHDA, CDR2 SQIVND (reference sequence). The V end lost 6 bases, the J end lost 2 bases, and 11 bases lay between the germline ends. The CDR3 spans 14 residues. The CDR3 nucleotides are TGTGCCAGTAGACCCGGGGAGACTGGAAACACCATATATTTT. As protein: CASRPGETGNTIYF.

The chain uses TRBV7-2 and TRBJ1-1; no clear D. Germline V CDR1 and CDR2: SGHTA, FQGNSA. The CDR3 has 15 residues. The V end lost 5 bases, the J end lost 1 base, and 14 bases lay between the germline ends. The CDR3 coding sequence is TGTGCCAGCAGCCCCGGAGGAGCAGCGAACACTGAAGCTTTCTTT. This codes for CASSPGGAANTEAFF.

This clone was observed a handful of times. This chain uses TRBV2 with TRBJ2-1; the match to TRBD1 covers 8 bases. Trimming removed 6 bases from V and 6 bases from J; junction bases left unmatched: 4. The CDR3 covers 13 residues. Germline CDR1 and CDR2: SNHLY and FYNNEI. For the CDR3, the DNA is TGTGCCAGCAGGAAGACAGGGGTCAATGAGCAGTTCTTC. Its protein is CASRKTGVNEQFF.

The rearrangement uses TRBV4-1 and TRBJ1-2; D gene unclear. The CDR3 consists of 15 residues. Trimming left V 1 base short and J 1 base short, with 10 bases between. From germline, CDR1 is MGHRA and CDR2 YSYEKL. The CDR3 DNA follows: TGCGCCAGCAGCCAAGGGGAACGGAATAACTATGGCTACACCTTC. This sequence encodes CASSQGERNNYGYTF.

The CDR3 DNA reads TGTGCCAGCGGGAGGGTGACAGATACGCAGTATTTT. Translating gives CASGRVTDTQYF. The gene calls are TRBV16 and TRBJ2-3; 7 bases are a match to TRBD2. The CDR3 runs 12 residues. Germline assignment: CDR1 KGHSY and CDR2 FQNENV. J lost 3 bases, V lost 8 bases, and 2 bases had no gene match.

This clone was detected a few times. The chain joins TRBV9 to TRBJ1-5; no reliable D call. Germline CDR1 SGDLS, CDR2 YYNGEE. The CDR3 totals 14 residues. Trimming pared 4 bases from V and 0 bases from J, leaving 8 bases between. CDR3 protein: CASSFGPSNQPQHF. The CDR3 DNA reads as TGTGCCAGCAGCTTCGGGCCTAGCAATCAGCCCCAGCATTTT.

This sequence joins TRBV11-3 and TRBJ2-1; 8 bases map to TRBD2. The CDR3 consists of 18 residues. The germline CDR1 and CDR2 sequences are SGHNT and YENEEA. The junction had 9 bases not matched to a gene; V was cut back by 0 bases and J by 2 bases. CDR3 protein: CASSLDLQAGETYNEQFF. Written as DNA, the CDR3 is TGTGCCAGCAGCTTAGATCTACAAGCGGGAGAAACCTACAATGAGCAGTTCTTC.

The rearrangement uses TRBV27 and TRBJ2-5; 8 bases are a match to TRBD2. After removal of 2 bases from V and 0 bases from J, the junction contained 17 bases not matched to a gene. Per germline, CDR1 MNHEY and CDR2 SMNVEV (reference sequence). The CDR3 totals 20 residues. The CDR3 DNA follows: TGTGCCAGCAGTTTACTCCCAGCGGTGCGGGAGGCCCTCAACCAAGAGACCCAGTACTTC. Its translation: CASSLLPAVREALNQETQYF.

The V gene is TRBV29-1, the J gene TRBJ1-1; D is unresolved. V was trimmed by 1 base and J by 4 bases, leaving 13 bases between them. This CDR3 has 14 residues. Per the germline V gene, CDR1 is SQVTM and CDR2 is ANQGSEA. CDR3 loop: CSVEGSSRSTEAFF. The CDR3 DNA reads TGCAGCGTTGAAGGGTCCTCGCGGTCCACTGAAGCTTTCTTT.

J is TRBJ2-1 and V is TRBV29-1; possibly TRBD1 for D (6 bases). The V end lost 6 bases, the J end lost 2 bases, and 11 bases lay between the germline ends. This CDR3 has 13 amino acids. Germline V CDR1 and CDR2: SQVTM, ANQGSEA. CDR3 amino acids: CSVRDNPYNEQFF. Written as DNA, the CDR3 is TGCAGCGTAAGGGACAACCCCTACAATGAGCAGTTCTTC.

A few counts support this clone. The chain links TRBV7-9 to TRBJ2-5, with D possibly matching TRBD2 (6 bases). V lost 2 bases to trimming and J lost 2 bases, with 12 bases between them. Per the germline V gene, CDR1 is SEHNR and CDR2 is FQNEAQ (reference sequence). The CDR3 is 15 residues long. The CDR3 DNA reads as TGTGCCAGCAGCTTATCGGTTAGCGGACAAGAGACCCAGTACTTC. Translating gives CASSLSVSGQETQYF.

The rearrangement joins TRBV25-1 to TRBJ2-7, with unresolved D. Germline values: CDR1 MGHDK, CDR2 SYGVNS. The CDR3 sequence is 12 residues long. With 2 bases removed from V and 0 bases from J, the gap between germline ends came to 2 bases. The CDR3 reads CASSEGSYEQYF. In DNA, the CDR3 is TGTGCCAGCAGTGAAGGCTCCTACGAGCAGTACTTC.

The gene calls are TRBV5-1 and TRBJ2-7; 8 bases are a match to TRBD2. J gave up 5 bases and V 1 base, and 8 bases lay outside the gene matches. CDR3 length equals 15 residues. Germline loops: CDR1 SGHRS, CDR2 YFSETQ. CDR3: CASSLPAGAGDEQYF. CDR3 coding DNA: TGCGCCAGCAGCTTGCCCGCGGGAGCGGGAGACGAGCAGTACTTC.

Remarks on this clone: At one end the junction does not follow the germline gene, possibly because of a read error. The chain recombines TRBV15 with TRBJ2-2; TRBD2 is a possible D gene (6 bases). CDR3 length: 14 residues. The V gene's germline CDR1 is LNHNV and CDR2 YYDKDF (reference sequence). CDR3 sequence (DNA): TGTGCCACCAGCACCCTGGGGGGTACCGGGGAGCTGGTTTTT. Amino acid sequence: CATSTLGGTGELVF.

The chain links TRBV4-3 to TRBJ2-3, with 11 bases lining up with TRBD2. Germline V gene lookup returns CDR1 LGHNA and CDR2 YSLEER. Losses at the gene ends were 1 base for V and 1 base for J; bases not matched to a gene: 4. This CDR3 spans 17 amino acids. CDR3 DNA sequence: TGCGCCAGCAGCCAAGTAACTAGCGGGAGTCGCACAGATACGCAGTATTTT. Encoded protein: CASSQVTSGSRTDTQYF.

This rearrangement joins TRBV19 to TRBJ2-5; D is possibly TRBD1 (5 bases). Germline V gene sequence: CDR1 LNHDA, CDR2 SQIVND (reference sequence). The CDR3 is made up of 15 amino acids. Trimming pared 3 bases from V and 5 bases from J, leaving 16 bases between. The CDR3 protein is CASSINPRSGETQYF. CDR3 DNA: TGTGCCAGTAGTATCAACCCTAGGTCAGGGGAGACCCAGTACTTC.

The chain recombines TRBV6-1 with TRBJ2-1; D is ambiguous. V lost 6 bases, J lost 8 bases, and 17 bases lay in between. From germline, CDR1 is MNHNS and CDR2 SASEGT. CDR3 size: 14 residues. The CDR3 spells CASRTTGALDEQFF. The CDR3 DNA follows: TGTGCCAGCAGGACGACTGGTGCCTTGGATGAGCAGTTCTTC.